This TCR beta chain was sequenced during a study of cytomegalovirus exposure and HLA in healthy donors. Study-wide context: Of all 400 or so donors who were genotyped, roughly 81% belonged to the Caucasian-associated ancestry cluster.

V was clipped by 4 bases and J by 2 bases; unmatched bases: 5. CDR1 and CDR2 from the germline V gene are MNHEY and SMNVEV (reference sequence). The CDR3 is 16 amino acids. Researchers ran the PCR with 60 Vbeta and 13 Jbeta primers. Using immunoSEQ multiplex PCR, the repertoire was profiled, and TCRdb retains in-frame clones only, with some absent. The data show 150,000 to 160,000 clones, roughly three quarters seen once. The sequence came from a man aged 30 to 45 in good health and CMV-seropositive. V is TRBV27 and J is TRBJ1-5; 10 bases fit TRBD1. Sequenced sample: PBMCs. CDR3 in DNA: TGTGCCAGCAGTTCGTACGGGACAGGGGGCAATCAGCCCCAGCATTTT. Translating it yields CASSSYGTGGNQPQHF.